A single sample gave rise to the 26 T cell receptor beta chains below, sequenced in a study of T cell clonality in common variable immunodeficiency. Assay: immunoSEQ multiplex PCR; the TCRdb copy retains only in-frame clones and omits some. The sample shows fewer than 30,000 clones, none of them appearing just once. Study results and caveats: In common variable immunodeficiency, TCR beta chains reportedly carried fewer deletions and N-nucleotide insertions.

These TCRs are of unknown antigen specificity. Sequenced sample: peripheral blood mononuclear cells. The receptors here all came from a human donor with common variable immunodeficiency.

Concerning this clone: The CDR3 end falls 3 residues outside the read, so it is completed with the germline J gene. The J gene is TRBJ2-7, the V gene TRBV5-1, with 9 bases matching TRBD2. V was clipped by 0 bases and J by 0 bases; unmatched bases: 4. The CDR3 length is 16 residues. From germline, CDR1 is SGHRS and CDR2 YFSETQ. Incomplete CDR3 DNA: TGCGCCAGCAGCTTGGCCGGACTAGCGCACTCCTACGAG. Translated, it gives CASSLAGLAHSYE. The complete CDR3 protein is CASSLAGLAHSYEQYF. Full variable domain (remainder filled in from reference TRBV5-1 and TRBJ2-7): KAGVTQTPRYLIKTRGQQVTLSCSPISGHRSVSWYQQTPGQGLQFLFEYFSETQRNKGNFPGRFSGRQFSNSRSEMNVSTLELGDSALYLCASSLAGLAHSYEQYFGPGTRLTVT.

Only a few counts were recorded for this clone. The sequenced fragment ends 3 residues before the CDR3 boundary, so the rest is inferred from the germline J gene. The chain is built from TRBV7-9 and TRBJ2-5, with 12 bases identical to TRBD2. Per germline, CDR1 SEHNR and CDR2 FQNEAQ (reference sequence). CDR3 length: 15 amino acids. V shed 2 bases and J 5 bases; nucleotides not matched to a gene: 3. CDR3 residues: CASSLLAGGFETQYF. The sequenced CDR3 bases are TGTGCCAGCAGCTTACTAGCGGGAGGGTTTGAGACC.

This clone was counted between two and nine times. The CDR3 DNA, read in part, is TGTGCCAGCAGCTTCTGGCCCTACAATGAG. This encodes CASSFWPYNE. The complete CDR3 sequence is CASSFWPYNEQFF. This sequence joins TRBV5-5 and TRBJ2-1; D uncertain. The missing CDR3 end, 3 residues past where the read stops, is filled in from the germline J gene. The germline gives CDR1 SGHKS, CDR2 YYEKEE (reference sequence). Trimming removed 2 bases at V and 2 bases at J, with 5 bases between. This CDR3 region has 13 residues.

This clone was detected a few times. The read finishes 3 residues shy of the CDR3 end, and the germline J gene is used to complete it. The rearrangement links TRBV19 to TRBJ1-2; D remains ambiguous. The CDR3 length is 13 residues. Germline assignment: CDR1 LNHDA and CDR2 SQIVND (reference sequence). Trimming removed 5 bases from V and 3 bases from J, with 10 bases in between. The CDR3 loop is CASSPGGDYGYTF. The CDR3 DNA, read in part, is TGTGCCAGTAGTCCGGGTGGTGACTATGGC.

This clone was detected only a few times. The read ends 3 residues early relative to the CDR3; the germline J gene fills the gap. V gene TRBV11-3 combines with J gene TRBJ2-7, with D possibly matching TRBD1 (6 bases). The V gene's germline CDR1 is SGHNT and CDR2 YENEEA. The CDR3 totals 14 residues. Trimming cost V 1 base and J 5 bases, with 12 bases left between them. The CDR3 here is CASSLAGPGDEQYF. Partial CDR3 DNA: TGTGCCAGCAGCTTAGCCGGTCCAGGGGACGAG.

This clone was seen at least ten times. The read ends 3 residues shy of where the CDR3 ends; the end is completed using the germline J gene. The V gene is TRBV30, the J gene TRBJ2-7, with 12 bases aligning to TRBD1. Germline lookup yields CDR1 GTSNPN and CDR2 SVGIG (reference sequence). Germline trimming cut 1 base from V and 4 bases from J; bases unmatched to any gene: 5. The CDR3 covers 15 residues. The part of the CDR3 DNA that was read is TGTGCCTGGAGTGCGGGACAGGGGGCAGGATACGAG. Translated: CAWSAGQGAGYE. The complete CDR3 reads CAWSAGQGAGYEQYF.

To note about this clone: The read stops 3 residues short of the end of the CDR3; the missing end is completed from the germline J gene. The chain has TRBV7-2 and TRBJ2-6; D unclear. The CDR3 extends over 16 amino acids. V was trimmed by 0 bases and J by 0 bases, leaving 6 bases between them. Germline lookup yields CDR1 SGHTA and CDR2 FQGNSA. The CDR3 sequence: CASSLALHSGANVLTF. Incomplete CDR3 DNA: TGTGCCAGCAGCTTAGCACTCCACTCTGGGGCCAACGTC.

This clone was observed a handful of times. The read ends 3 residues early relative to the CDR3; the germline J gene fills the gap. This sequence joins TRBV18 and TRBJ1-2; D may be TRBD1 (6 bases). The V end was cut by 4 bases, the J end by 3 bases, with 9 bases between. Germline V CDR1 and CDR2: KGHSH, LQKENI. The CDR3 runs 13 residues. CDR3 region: CASSQDSYYGYTF. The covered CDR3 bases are TGTGCCAGCTCACAGGACAGCTACTATGGC.

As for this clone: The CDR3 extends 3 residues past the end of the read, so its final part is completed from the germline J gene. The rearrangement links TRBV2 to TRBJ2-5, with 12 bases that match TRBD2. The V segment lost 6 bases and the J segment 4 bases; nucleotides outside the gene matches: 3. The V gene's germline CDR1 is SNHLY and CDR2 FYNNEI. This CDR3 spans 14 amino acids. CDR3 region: CASSPGLAGETQYF. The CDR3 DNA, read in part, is TGTGCCAGCAGCCCGGGACTAGCGGGAGAGACC.

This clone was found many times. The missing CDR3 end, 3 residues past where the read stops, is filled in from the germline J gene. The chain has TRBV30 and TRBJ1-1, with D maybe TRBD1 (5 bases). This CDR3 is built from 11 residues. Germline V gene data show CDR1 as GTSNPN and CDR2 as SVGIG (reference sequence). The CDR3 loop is CAWSVQGEAFF. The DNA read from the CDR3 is TGTGCCTGGAGTGTTCAGGGCGAA.

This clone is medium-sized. The CDR3 reads CASTLRTSGRVYTDTQYF. The part of the CDR3 DNA that was read is TGTGCCAGCACACTACGGACTAGCGGGAGGGTATATACAGATACG. V usage is TRBV2 and J usage is TRBJ2-3; 15 nucleotides match TRBD2. The CDR3 end falls 3 residues outside the read, so it is completed with the germline J gene. CDR3 length: 18 residues. CDR1 and CDR2 from the germline V gene are SNHLY and FYNNEI. The V gene end was trimmed by 7 bases and the J gene end by 3 bases; junction bases not matched to a gene: 11. The full variable domain, completed using reference TRBV2 and TRBJ2-3, is EPEVTQTPSHQVTQMGQEVILRCVPISNHLYFYWYRQILGQKVEFLVSFYNNEISEKSEIFDDQFSVERPDGSNFTLKIRSTKLEDSAMYFCASTLRTSGRVYTDTQYFGPGTRLTVL.

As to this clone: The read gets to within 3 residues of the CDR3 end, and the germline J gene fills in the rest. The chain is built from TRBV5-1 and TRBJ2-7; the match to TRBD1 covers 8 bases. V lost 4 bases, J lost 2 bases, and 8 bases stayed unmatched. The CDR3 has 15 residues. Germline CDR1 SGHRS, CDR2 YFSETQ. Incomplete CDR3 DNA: TGCGCCAGCAGCGGAGGGGACAGGCCGCCCTACGAG. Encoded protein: CASSGGDRPPYE. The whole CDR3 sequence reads CASSGGDRPPYEQYF.

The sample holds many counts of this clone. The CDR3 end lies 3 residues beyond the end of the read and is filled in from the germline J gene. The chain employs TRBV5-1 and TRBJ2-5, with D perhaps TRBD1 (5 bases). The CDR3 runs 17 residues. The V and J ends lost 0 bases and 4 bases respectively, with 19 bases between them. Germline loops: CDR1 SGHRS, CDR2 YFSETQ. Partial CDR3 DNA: TGCGCCAGCAGCTTGGGGCAGGGAATTGTACATCGAGAGACC. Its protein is CASSLGQGIVHRET. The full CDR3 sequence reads CASSLGQGIVHRETQYF.

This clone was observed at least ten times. The CDR3 sequence is CASSLGHAANTGELFF. The CDR3 bases that were read are TGCGCCAGCAGCCTGGGGCATGCCGCGAACACCGGGGAG. The rearrangement uses TRBV5-1 and TRBJ2-2; tentative D call: TRBD1 (5 bases). The CDR3 end lies 3 residues beyond the end of the read and is filled in from the germline J gene. This CDR3 is 16 amino acids long. The germline V gene has CDR1 SGHRS and CDR2 YFSETQ. The V end lost 4 bases, the J end lost 0 bases, and 13 bases lay between the germline ends.

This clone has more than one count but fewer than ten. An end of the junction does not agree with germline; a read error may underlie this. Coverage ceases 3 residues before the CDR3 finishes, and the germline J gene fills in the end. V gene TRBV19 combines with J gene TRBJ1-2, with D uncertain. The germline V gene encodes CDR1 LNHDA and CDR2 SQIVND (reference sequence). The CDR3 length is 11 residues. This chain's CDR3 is CALGSKYGYTF. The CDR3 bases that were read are TGTGCCCTAGGATCTAAATATGGC.

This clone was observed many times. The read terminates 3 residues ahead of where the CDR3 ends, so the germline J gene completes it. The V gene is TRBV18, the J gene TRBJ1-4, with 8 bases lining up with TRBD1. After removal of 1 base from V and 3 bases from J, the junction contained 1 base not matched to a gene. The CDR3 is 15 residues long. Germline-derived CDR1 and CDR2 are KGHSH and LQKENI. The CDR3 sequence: CASSPQQGANEKLFF. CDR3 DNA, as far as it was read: TGTGCCAGCTCACCACAACAGGGGGCTAATGAAAAA.

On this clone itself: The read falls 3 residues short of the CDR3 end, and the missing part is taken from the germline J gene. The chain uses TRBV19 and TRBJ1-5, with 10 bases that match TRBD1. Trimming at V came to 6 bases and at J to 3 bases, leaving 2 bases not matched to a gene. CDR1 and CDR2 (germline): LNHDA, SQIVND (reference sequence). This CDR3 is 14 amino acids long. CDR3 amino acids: CASRGTGANQPQHF. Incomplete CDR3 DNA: TGTGCCAGTAGAGGGACAGGGGCCAATCAGCCC.

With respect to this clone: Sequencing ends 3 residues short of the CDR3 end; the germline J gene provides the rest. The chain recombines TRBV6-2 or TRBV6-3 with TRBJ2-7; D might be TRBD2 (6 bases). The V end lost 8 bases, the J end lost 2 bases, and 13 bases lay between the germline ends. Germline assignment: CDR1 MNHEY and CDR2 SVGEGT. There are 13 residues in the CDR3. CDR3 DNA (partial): TGTGCCAGCGGGCCGGGACTTGCCTACGAG. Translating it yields CASGPGLAYE. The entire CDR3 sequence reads CASGPGLAYEQYF.

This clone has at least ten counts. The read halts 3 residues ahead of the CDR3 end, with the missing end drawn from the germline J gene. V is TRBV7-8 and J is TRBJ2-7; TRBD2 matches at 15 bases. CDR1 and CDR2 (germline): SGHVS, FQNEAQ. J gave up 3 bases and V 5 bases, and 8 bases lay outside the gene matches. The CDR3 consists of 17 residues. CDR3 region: CASSVGLAGGFNYEQYF. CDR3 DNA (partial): TGTGCCAGCAGCGTAGGACTAGCGGGAGGGTTTAACTACGAG. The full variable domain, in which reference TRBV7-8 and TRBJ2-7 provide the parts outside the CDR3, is GAGVSQSPRYKVAKRGQDVALRCDPISGHVSLFWYQQALGQGPEFLTYFQNEAQLDKSGLPSDRFFAERPEGSVSTLKIQRTQQEDSAVYLCASSVGLAGGFNYEQYFGPGTRLTVT.

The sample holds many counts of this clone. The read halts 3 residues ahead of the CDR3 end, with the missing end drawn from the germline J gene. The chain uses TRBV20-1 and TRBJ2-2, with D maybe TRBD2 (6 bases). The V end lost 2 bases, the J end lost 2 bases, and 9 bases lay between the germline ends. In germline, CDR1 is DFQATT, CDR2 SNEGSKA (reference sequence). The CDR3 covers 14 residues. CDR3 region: CSARPTRNTGELFF. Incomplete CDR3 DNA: TGCAGTGCTAGACCGACTAGAAACACCGGGGAG.

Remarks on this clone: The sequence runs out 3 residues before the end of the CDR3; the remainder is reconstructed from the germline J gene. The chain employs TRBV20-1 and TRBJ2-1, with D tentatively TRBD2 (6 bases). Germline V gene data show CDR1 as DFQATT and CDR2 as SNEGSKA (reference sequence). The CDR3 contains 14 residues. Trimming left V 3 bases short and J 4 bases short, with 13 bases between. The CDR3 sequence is CSASSGEGYNEQFF. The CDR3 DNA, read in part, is TGCAGTGCTAGTTCGGGGGAAGGATACAATGAG.

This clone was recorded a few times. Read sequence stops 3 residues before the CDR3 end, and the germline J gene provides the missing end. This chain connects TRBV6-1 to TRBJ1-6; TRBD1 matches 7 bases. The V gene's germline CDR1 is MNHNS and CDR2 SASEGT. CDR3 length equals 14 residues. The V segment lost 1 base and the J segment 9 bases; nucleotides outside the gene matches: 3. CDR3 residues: CASSEDRGTSPLHF. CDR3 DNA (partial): TGTGCCAGCAGTGAAGACAGGGGTACTTCACCC.

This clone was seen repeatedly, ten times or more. The CDR3 bases that were read are TGCAGTGCTAGAGATGCAGGGACTAGCGTGAACAATGAG. Its translation: CSARDAGTSVNNE. In full, the CDR3 is CSARDAGTSVNNEQFF. The V call is TRBV20-1, the J call TRBJ2-1; TRBD2 matches 10 bases. The read ends 3 residues shy of where the CDR3 ends; the end is completed using the germline J gene. The V segment lost 0 bases and the J segment 5 bases; nucleotides outside the gene matches: 7. This CDR3 is built from 16 residues. Looked up from germline, CDR1 is DFQATT and CDR2 is SNEGSKA (reference sequence).

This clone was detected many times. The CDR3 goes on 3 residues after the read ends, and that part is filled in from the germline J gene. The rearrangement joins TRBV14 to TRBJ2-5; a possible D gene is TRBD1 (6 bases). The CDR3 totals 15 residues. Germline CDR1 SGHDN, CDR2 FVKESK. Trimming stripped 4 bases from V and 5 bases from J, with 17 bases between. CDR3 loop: CASSLKQGLLETQYF. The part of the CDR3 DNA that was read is TGTGCCAGCAGCCTCAAACAGGGTCTTTTGGAGACC.

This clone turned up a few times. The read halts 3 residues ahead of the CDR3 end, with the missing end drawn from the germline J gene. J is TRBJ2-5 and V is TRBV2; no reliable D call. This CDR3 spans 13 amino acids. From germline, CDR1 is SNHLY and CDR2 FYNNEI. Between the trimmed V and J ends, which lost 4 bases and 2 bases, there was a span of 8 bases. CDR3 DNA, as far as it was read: TGTGCCAGCAGTGGTATGTCGCAAGAGACC. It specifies CASSGMSQET. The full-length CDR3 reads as CASSGMSQETQYF.

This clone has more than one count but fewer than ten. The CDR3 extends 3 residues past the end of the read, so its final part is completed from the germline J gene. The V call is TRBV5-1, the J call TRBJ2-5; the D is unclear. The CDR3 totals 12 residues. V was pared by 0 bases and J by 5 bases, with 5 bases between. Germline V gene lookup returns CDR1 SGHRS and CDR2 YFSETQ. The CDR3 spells CASSLDYETQYF. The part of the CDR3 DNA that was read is TGCGCCAGCAGCTTGGATTATGAGACC.